The clone carrying this TCR beta chain was observed a few times. The data are from a study of CD8+ T cells in alopecia areata. The sequencing template was cDNA reverse transcribed from extracted RNA. TCRdb keeps only in-frame clones here, not all; method: immunoSEQ multiplex PCR. Of fewer than 20,000 clones listed, less than 70% are singletons. Peripheral blood, together with lesional scalp punch biopsies, was collected from alopecia areata patients. Germline CDR1 is SGHTA and CDR2 is FQGNSA. V was pared by 5 bases and J by 7 bases, with 21 bases between. The length of the CDR3 is 16 residues. Sequenced sample: skin. The V gene is TRBV7-2, the J gene TRBJ2-1; D could derive from TRBD1 or TRBD2 (5 bases each). The receptor was derived from a human donor with alopecia areata. The CDR3 spells CASSQTPGPSRNEQFF. CDR3 bases: TGTGCCAGCAGCCAGACGCCGGGACCCTCTAGGAATGAGCAGTTCTTC.